Included here is one T cell receptor (beta chain) sequence, with context. The data stem from a study of shared clonotypes between healthy human individuals. Healthy HIV-negative adults without recent acute infections or vaccinations served as donors. The assay was run at deep level. Replicate PCRs for unsorted PBMC used about 330 ng DNA (around 29,000 T cell genomes). Ten immunoSEQ deep assay plates were used by the authors to sequence unsorted PBMC DNA. TCRdb keeps only in-frame clones here, not all; method: immunoSEQ multiplex PCR. The sample contains under 600,000 clones, around three quarters of which appear only once. Germline V gene lookup returns CDR1 MGHRA and CDR2 YSYEKL. V shed 1 base, J shed 3 bases, and the junction held 5 bases outside the gene matches. This CDR3 region has 16 residues.

The chain links TRBV4-1 to TRBJ2-2; 7 positions match TRBD2. The receptor's source is a woman aged 35 to 49 in good health. Some clones in this sample may be carry-over from other donors' samples. Sequenced material: PBMCs. The CDR3 bases are TGCGCCAGCAGCCAAGTTCTAGCGGAGTACACCGGGGAGCTGTTTTTT. This sequence encodes CASSQVLAEYTGELFF.